This record concerns one T cell receptor (beta chain) sequence. Its antigen is not known. Profiling relied on immunoSEQ multiplex PCR, and the TCRdb table lists in-frame clones only, not all of them. The sample lists about 120,000 clones; around 85% were seen once. CDR1 and CDR2 (germline): SGHRS, YFSETQ. This CDR3 has 15 amino acids. V trimming: 3 bases; J trimming: 4 bases; junction bases outside the gene matches: 6. The donors were members of the roughly 120-subject validation cohort (separate from the roughly 680-subject first cohort). The record originates from a study of cytomegalovirus exposure and HLA in healthy donors. Study details: The 130 or so validation repertoires used a platform that matched the one used for the approximately 620 first-cohort repertoires, as a later analysis reported. Study-wide results and limits: Some public TCRs appeared in many individuals, while most sequences were rare.

This clonotype originated in a man between 18 and 35 years old in good health and CMV-seropositive. Sequencing used PBMCs. The V call is TRBV5-1, the J call TRBJ2-3; TRBD1 matches 9 bases. The CDR3 is CASSYRGRSADTQYF. CDR3 coding DNA: TGCGCCAGCAGCTACAGGGGGCGGAGCGCAGATACGCAGTATTTT.